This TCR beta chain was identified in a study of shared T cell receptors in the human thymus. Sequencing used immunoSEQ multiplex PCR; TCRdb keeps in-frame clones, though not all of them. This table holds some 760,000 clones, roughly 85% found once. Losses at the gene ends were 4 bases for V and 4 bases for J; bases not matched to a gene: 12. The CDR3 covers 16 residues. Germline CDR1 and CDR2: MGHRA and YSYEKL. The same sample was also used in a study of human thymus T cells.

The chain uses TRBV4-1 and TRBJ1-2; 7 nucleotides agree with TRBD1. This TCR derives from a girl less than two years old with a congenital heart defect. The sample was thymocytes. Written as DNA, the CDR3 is TGCGCCAGCAGCCGCGTAATTATGACAGGGCTCTATGGCTACACCTTC. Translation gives CASSRVIMTGLYGYTF.